This T cell receptor (beta chain) is drawn from a study of OX40 agonist ivuxolimab in advanced cancers. Study background: Patients achieving partial responses numbered three: one hepatocellular carcinoma case and two cutaneous melanoma cases.

General observations from the study: In a subset of nonresponders, normalized T-cell clonal expansion was also low. CD8+ T cells showed, on average, more clonal expansion than CD4+ cells.

As to this clone: The antigen is undetermined.

J gave up 0 bases and V 6 bases, and 9 bases lay outside the gene matches. The CDR3 contains 18 residues. Germline V gene sequence: CDR1 ENHRY, CDR2 SYGVKD. Some clones are missing from TCRdb's copy, which holds only in-frame ones; the method was immunoSEQ multiplex PCR. Of about 20,000 clones listed, less than 90% are singletons. The source was CD4+ or CD8+ T cells sorted from blood, collected in a trial of the OX40 agonist ivuxolimab. The chain has TRBV10-3 and TRBJ2-3, with TRBD2 matching 13 bases. The TCR sequence derives from an adult with an advanced solid tumor such as melanoma, head and neck, liver or kidney cancer. In DNA, the CDR3 is TGTGCCATCAGCCCCGGACTAGCGGGGGTTCCTAGCACAGATACGCAGTATTTT. Residues: CAISPGLAGVPSTDTQYF.